This entry features one T cell receptor (beta chain) sequence. The target antigen is unknown. One junction end does not reproduce the germline sequence, and a read error may be involved. Treatment specified: roughly 10-day PBMC culture with coronavirus spike peptide pools or control peptides (ViraFEST assay). Germline V lookup: CDR1 SGHVS, CDR2 FNYEAQ. CDR3 size: 16 residues. The data were taken from a study of vaccination and CD4 T cells after COVID-19. Study summary: Drawing of post-COVID samples took place a median about 100 days after diagnosis (range 35 to 161).

The Oncomine TCR Beta short-read assay sequenced DNA from cultured CD4+ T cells. TCRdb fed the PCR reads into MiXCR, producing one record per CDR3 protein. The repertoire holds some 11,000 distinct CDR3 sequences, roughly four fifths seen once, with about 26% in the top ten. The gene calls are TRBV7-6 and TRBJ2-7; 8 bases fit TRBD1. This clonotype was sampled from a human donor who had recovered from COVID-19. The source material was CD4+ T cells from blood, cultured in vitro. The CDR3 is CASSLVAGGPRDEQYF. The CDR3 nucleotides are TGTGCTAGCAGCTTAGTAGCAGGGGGCCCTCGGGACGAGCAGTACTTC.